The 11 T cell receptor beta chains reported below all come from one sample, sequenced in a study. TCRdb fed the 5' RACE reads into MiXCR, producing one record per CDR3 protein. Altogether some 31,000 distinct CDR3 sequences are present, approximately 27% being singletons, with the ten largest covering 3.7%. What was sequenced was naive CD4+ T cells sorted from a lymph node. Regarding subset: naive CD4+ T cells, CD4+CD45RA+CD25-. The receptors were sampled from a female donor with breast cancer.

This clonotype occurred a few times. The chain uses TRBV9 and TRBJ1-6; no firm D call. V lost 4 bases, J lost 3 bases, and 17 bases lay in between. The CDR3 totals 17 residues. Germline V gene lookup returns CDR1 SGDLS and CDR2 YYNGEE. The CDR3, as DNA: TGTGCCAGCAGCCCTGCTATGGGCAGGAACTATAATTCACCCCTCCACTTT. This codes for CASSPAMGRNYNSPLHF.

A note on this clonotype: Being one base from a much bigger clone, this may be a read error. The final CDR3 position lacks the conserved phenylalanine or tryptophan, pointing to a likely read error. This chain connects TRBV27 to TRBJ2-3; D is undetermined. The CDR3 contains 15 residues. V was cut by 1 base and J by 1 base, with 9 bases left in between. CDR1 and CDR2 from the germline V gene are MNHEY and SMNVEV (reference sequence). CDR3 DNA sequence: TGTGCCAGCAGTTTATTGGACGGTCGCACAGATACGCAGTATTCT. This translates into CASSLLDGRTDTQYS.

V usage is TRBV2 and J usage is TRBJ2-2; D uncertain. The CDR3 has 11 residues. Trimming removed 7 bases from V and 7 bases from J, with 7 bases in between. The germline V gene encodes CDR1 SNHLY and CDR2 FYNNEI. The CDR3 nucleotides read TGTGCCAGCACCCGAAGCGGGGAGCTGTTTTTT. Protein: CASTRSGELFF.

V usage is TRBV4-3 and J usage is TRBJ2-5; 8 nucleotides agree with TRBD1. Trimming at V came to 1 base and at J to 5 bases, leaving 3 bases not matched to a gene. Per germline, CDR1 LGHNA and CDR2 YSLEER. The CDR3 contains 14 residues. CDR3 sequence: CASSQGQGSETQYF. Written as DNA, the CDR3 is TGCGCCAGCAGCCAAGGACAGGGGAGCGAGACCCAGTACTTC.

This clonotype was detected a few times. V gene TRBV4-3 combines with J gene TRBJ2-2; 8 nucleotides align to TRBD2. CDR3 length equals 18 residues. In germline, CDR1 is LGHNA, CDR2 YSLEER. V lost 4 bases to trimming and J lost 5 bases; unmatched junction nucleotides: 15. The CDR3 loop reads CASSPGLVVLGATGELFF. CDR3 coding DNA: TGCGCCAGCAGCCCGGGACTAGTGGTTTTGGGTGCGACCGGGGAGCTGTTTTTT.

This clonotype was counted between two and nine times. This chain connects TRBV7-8 to TRBJ1-4, with 9 bases lining up with TRBD1. The germline gives CDR1 SGHVS, CDR2 FQNEAQ. V lost 4 bases, J lost 5 bases, and 5 bases stayed unmatched. This CDR3 is 15 amino acids long. CDR3 nucleotides: TGTGCCAGCAGCTACGGAGGGACAGGGAATGAAAAACTGTTTTTT. Its translation is CASSYGGTGNEKLFF.

Note on this clonotype: This CDR3 is missing its conserved last phenylalanine or tryptophan, likely due to a read error. The DNA is left out, because the CDR3 cannot be placed on it with certainty; the CDR3 is given as TCRdb lists it. The CDR3 loop reads CAWGTGIGELLC. The chain links TRBV30 to TRBJ2-2; whether TRBD1, the table's D call, matches the DNA was not checked. Both ends counted, the CDR3 spans 12 residues. Germline lookup yields CDR1 GTSNPN and CDR2 SVGIG (reference sequence).

This clonotype was recorded at least ten times. The chain uses TRBV10-3 and TRBJ1-1, with 7 bases identical to TRBD1. CDR1 and CDR2 (germline): ENHRY, SYGVKD. Trimming cost V 4 bases and J 0 bases; bases outside gene matches: 8. The CDR3 contains 16 residues. The CDR3 DNA follows: TGTGCCATCAGTGGGACAGGACCCGGCTTGAACACTGAAGCTTTCTTT. It specifies CAISGTGPGLNTEAFF.

This clonotype was found once. The V call is TRBV6-2 or TRBV6-3, the J call TRBJ2-1; 7 bases align to TRBD2. There are 15 residues in the CDR3. The junction had 8 bases not matched to a gene; V was cut back by 7 bases and J by 2 bases. The germline V gene has CDR1 MNHEY and CDR2 SVGEGT. The CDR3 DNA is TGTGCCAGCACCGAGCGGGATCGAACCTACAATGAGCAGTTCTTC. Translation gives CASTERDRTYNEQFF.

The rearrangement joins TRBV6-2 or TRBV6-3 to TRBJ2-3; D is ambiguous. CDR1 and CDR2 (germline): MNHEY, SVGEGT. Trimming cost V 4 bases and J 3 bases, with 8 bases left between them. This CDR3 comprises 13 residues. The CDR3, as DNA: TGTGCCAGCAGTTCCATAGAGACAGATACGCAGTATTTT. Translated: CASSSIETDTQYF.

V gene TRBV4-3 combines with J gene TRBJ1-5; D is undetermined. The CDR3 totals 15 residues. Trimming left V 4 bases short and J 3 bases short, with 13 bases between. CDR1 is LGHNA and CDR2 is YSLEER in the germline V gene. CDR3 DNA sequence: TGCGCCAGCAGCCTGAGCATAGGTGTCAATCAGCCCCAGCATTTT. Its translation is CASSLSIGVNQPQHF.